This T cell receptor beta chain was sequenced in a study of T cell responses to AZD1222 COVID-19 vaccine. Assay used: immunoSEQ multiplex PCR; TCRdb lists only in-frame clones, some missing. The sample consists of around 140,000 clones, roughly 88% of them appearing once. Per germline, CDR1 LGHNA and CDR2 YNFKEQ. V dropped 1 base and J dropped 6 bases, with 7 bases sitting between them. The length of the CDR3 is 13 residues. The genes are TRBV4-2 and TRBJ2-1; D is ambiguous. Sample: peripheral blood, taken 28 days after the second dose of the MenACWY control vaccine. This TCR was sampled from an adult who received the MenACWY meningococcal vaccine as a control. The CDR3 reads CASSQGQSNEQFF. In DNA, the CDR3 is TGTGCCAGCAGCCAAGGTCAAAGCAATGAGCAGTTCTTC.